These 18 T cell receptor beta chains were all obtained from the same sample, sequenced in a study of chemoradiotherapy in HPV16-positive cancers. Profiled with immunoSEQ multiplex PCR; TCRdb holds only in-frame clones, not every one. The top ten clones hold around 3.1% of a sample with 30,000 to 35,000 clones, 89% of them seen once. This sample comprised blood, obtained from a patient who underwent chemoradiotherapy. These receptors were taken from a human donor with HPV-associated anogenital cancer.

The V gene is TRBV9, the J gene TRBJ2-3; D ambiguous. Trimming pared 6 bases from V and 0 bases from J, leaving 14 bases between. CDR3 size: 15 residues. Germline assignment: CDR1 SGDLS and CDR2 YYNGEE. This chain's CDR3 is CASTRSPGSTDTQYF. DNA of the CDR3: TGTGCCAGCACCCGATCCCCAGGTAGCACAGATACGCAGTATTTT. The whole variable domain, filled in from reference TRBV9 and TRBJ2-3, reads DSGVTQTPKHLITATGQRVTLRCSPRSGDLSVYWYQQSLDQGLQFLIQYYNGEERAKGNILERFSAQQFPDLHSELNLSSLELGDSALYFCASTRSPGSTDTQYFGPGTRLTVL.

The chain links TRBV12-5 to TRBJ2-1, with D perhaps being TRBD1 or TRBD2 (6 bases each). This CDR3 comprises 17 residues. Germline V lookup: CDR1 LGHNT, CDR2 FRNRAP. V lost 1 base, J lost 7 bases, and 20 bases lay in between. CDR3: CASGLEMRATGRNEQFF. In DNA, the CDR3 is TGTGCTAGTGGTTTGGAAATGCGGGCCACAGGGAGGAATGAGCAGTTCTTC.

V gene TRBV6-5 combines with J gene TRBJ1-4, with D unresolved. V gave up 2 bases and J gave up 5 bases, with 9 bases separating them. Germline CDR1 and CDR2: MNHEY and SVGAGI. The CDR3 loop spans 14 amino acids. This chain's CDR3 is CASSYGRRNEKLFF. The CDR3 bases are TGTGCCAGCAGTTACGGGCGGAGAAATGAAAAACTGTTTTTT.

The V gene is TRBV6-1, the J gene TRBJ2-5, with 8 positions matching TRBD2. Unmatched junction bases numbered 6, after V lost 7 bases and J lost 5 bases. The CDR3 covers 13 residues. Per germline, CDR1 MNHNS and CDR2 SASEGT. CDR3 in amino acids: CASIRGGRETQYF. The DNA for the CDR3 is TGTGCCAGCATTCGGGGGGGGCGGGAGACCCAGTACTTC.

J is TRBJ2-2 and V is TRBV5-5; TRBD1 matches at 9 bases. The CDR3 covers 15 residues. The V and J ends lost 3 bases and 5 bases, in that order; junction bases with no gene match: 5. Germline V gene data show CDR1 as SGHKS and CDR2 as YYEKEE (reference sequence). CDR3 amino acids: CASSSGTGITGELFF. The CDR3 DNA sequence: TGTGCCAGCAGCTCCGGGACAGGGATTACCGGGGAGCTGTTTTTT.

This clone was recorded only once. The CDR3 DNA reads as TGTGCCAGCAGCCCCGGGACAACAACTAATGAAAAACTGTTTTTT. This gives the protein CASSPGTTTNEKLFF. V and J are TRBV6-1 and TRBJ1-4; D may be TRBD1 (6 bases). The CDR3 spans 15 residues. V lost 6 bases to trimming and J lost 0 bases, with 11 bases between them. Per germline, CDR1 MNHNS and CDR2 SASEGT.

The chain couples TRBV30 to TRBJ2-1; 8 bases agree with TRBD2. Unmatched junction bases numbered 6, after V lost 5 bases and J lost 6 bases. The CDR3 runs to 13 residues. Germline V lookup: CDR1 GTSNPN, CDR2 SVGIG (reference sequence). This CDR3 is CAWGGLAGNEQFF. DNA for the CDR3: TGTGCCTGGGGGGGGCTAGCGGGCAATGAGCAGTTCTTC.

This chain joins TRBV7-9 and TRBJ1-1; the D gene is possibly TRBD1 (5 bases). CDR3 length: 16 residues. Germline CDR1 is SEHNR and CDR2 is FQNEAQ (reference sequence). V lost 1 base and J 5 bases, leaving 17 bases between the germline ends. The CDR3 sequence: CASSLGFGGAVTEAFF. The DNA for the CDR3 is TGTGCCAGCAGCTTAGGATTTGGGGGAGCGGTGACTGAAGCTTTCTTT. The whole variable domain, remainder taken from reference TRBV7-9 and TRBJ1-1, is DTGVSQNPRHKITKRGQNVTFRCDPISEHNRLYWYRQTLGQGPEFLTYFQNEAQLEKSRLLSDRFSAERPKGSFSTLEIQRTEQGDSAMYLCASSLGFGGAVTEAFFGQGTRLTVV.

This clone was observed a single time. V and J are TRBV5-1 and TRBJ2-5; D is ambiguous. The CDR3 totals 12 residues. V gave up 4 bases and J gave up 2 bases, with 6 bases separating them. Germline V gene data show CDR1 as SGHRS and CDR2 as YFSETQ. As DNA, the CDR3 is TGCGCCAGCAGCCCAACTCAAGAGACCCAGTACTTC. It translates to CASSPTQETQYF.

The V gene is TRBV4-1, the J gene TRBJ1-2; 7 nucleotides agree with TRBD1. Trimming cost V 4 bases and J 6 bases; bases outside gene matches: 8. This CDR3 has 14 amino acids. Per germline, CDR1 MGHRA and CDR2 YSYEKL. CDR3 nucleotides: TGCGCCAGCAGCCGCCCGACAGGGTTGGATGGCTACACCTTC. Translation: CASSRPTGLDGYTF.

The genes are TRBV6-1 and TRBJ1-2; no firm D call. CDR3 size: 14 residues. CDR1 is MNHNS and CDR2 is SASEGT in the germline V gene. The V end lost 1 base, the J end lost 4 bases, and 10 bases lay between the germline ends. The CDR3, as DNA: TGTGCCAGCAGTGAAGGAGGCAGCCCCTATGGCTACACCTTC. Amino acids: CASSEGGSPYGYTF.

This chain links TRBV6-6 with TRBJ1-5; D is unresolved. The CDR3 extends over 16 amino acids. V was pared by 0 bases and J by 3 bases, with 12 bases between. The germline V gene has CDR1 MNHNY and CDR2 SVGAGI (reference sequence). The CDR3 reads CASSYSWEVINQPQHF. The CDR3 nucleotides are TGTGCCAGCAGTTACTCTTGGGAGGTTATCAATCAGCCCCAGCATTTT.

The chain has TRBV10-2 and TRBJ2-2; TRBD2 agrees at 9 bases. The germline V gene has CDR1 WSHSY and CDR2 SAAADI. Germline trimming cut 6 bases from V and 5 bases from J; bases unmatched to any gene: 16. The CDR3 spans 18 residues. CDR3 sequence: CASSLLAGTNPRTGELFF. CDR3 bases: TGCGCCAGCAGCCTCCTAGCGGGGACGAACCCCAGGACCGGGGAGCTGTTTTTT.

A single count supports this clone. The rearrangement links TRBV2 to TRBJ1-5; 12 bases agree with TRBD1. Per the germline V gene, CDR1 is SNHLY and CDR2 is FYNNEI. Germline trimming cut 4 bases from V and 6 bases from J; bases unmatched to any gene: 7. This CDR3 has 16 residues. Written as DNA, the CDR3 is TGTGCCAGCAGTGGTAGGGACAGGGGGCCGGGTCAGCCCCAGCATTTT. The encoded protein is CASSGRDRGPGQPQHF.

The chain couples TRBV12-5 to TRBJ2-6; tentatively, D is TRBD1 or TRBD2 (5 bases each). Germline-derived CDR1 and CDR2 are LGHNT and FRNRAP. CDR3 length equals 17 residues. V lost 5 bases, J lost 0 bases, and 14 bases lay in between. CDR3 residues: CASGPGATFSGANVLTF. For the CDR3, the DNA is TGTGCTAGTGGTCCCGGGGCTACATTCTCTGGGGCCAACGTCCTGACTTTC.

The rearrangement joins TRBV15 to TRBJ1-6; possible D gene TRBD1, 6 bases. V was pared by 0 bases and J by 10 bases, with 16 bases between. CDR3 length: 16 residues. The germline V gene has CDR1 LNHNV and CDR2 YYDKDF (reference sequence). CDR3 loop: CATSRDRRGAGSPLHF. The CDR3 DNA sequence: TGTGCCACCAGCAGAGACCGCCGGGGGGCAGGGTCACCCCTCCACTTT. Drawing the rest from reference TRBV15 and TRBJ1-6, the complete variable domain is DAMVIQNPRYQVTQFGKPVTLSCSQTLNHNVMYWYQQKSSQAPKLLFHYYDKDFNNEADTPDNFQSRRPNTSFCFLDIRSPGLGDTAMYLCATSRDRRGAGSPLHFGNGTRLTVT.

For this clone: Compared with germline, one end of the junction differs, possibly owing to a read error. V is TRBV27 and J is TRBJ1-1; D is uncertain. Germline lookup yields CDR1 MNHEY and CDR2 SMNVEV (reference sequence). The CDR3 totals 13 residues. The CDR3 protein is CASSLTLAAEGFF. CDR3 sequence (DNA): TGTGCCAGCAGTTTGACGTTGGCGGCCGAAGGTTTCTTT.

The chain employs TRBV4-3 and TRBJ2-5, with TRBD2 as a possible D gene (5 bases). V was shortened by 0 bases and J by 1 base, with 18 bases between the two germline ends. The germline gives CDR1 LGHNA, CDR2 YSLEER. This CDR3 contains 18 residues. The CDR3 region has the DNA TGCGCCAGCAGCCAAGAAGTTCTGGGGAGCGGACTCCAAGAGACCCAGTACTTC. Protein product: CASSQEVLGSGLQETQYF.